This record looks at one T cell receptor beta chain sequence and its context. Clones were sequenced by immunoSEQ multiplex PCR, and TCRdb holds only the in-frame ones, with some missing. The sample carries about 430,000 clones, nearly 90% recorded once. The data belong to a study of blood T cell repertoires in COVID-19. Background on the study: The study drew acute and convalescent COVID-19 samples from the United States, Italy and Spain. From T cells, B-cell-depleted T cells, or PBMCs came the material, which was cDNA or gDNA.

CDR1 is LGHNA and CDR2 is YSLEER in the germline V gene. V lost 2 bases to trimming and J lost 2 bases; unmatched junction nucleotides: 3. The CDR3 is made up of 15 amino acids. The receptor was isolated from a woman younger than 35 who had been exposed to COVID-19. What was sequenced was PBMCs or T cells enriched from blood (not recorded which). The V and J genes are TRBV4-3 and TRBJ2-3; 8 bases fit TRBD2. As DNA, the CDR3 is TGCGCCAGCAGCCAATACGGGGGGGCCACAGATACGCAGTATTTT. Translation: CASSQYGGATDTQYF.